The rows below give T cell receptor beta chains drawn from one sample of a study of T-cell memory formation after mild COVID-19. MiXCR was run by TCRdb on the 5' RACE reads, yielding one entry per CDR3 protein. This table holds approximately 290,000 distinct CDR3 sequences, less than 20% found once. The material sequenced was PBMCs or a T cell subset sorted from them (not recorded which). These receptors all come from a man between 18 and 35 years old who had mild COVID-19 (a few samples of this study predate the infection). Cell type and time point are not known. The CDR3 runs from the conserved cysteine through the conserved F or W. The D gene is left open where the match is weak. Clone sizes are given selectively: once, few, many, or a class where the clone is expanded.

TRBJ1-5 | - | few | TRBV12-3/TRBV12-4 | 12 | TGTGCCAGCAGTGCAGGGAATCAGCCCCAGCATTTT | CASSAGNQPQHF
TRBJ2-1 | TRBD2 | many | TRBV10-3 | 13 | TGTGCCATTCATAGCGGGGGGGACAATGAGCAGTTCTTC | CAIHSGGDNEQFF
TRBJ1-4 | TRBD1 | few | TRBV5-1 | 15 | TGCGCCAGCAGCTTGGAGGGACAGGGGGGAGAAAAACTGTTTTTT | CASSLEGQGGEKLFF
TRBJ1-6 | - | - | TRBV6-2/TRBV6-3 | 14 | TGTGCCAGCAGTTACGATTTGGATAATTCACCCCTCCACTTT | CASSYDLDNSPLHF
TRBJ2-5 | - | - | TRBV7-9 | 14 | TGTGCCAGCAGCTTAGAACAGCAACAAGAGACCCAGTACTTC | CASSLEQQQETQYF
TRBJ2-5 | - | - | TRBV15 | 14 | TGTGCCACCAGCAGAGAATGGGTTCAGGAGACCCAGTACTTC | CATSREWVQETQYF
TRBJ2-1 | - | few | TRBV10-3 | 11 | TGTGCCATCAGTGACGTCGTGACAATCGTCTTC | CAISDVVTIVF
TRBJ2-7 | - | few | TRBV12-3/TRBV12-4 | 13 | TGTGCCAGCACGGAGGGCAGGGATCACGAGCAGTACTTC | CASTEGRDHEQYF
TRBJ2-3 | - | many | TRBV5-1 | 15 | TGCGCCAGCAGCTTGCTAGGGCAGGGAGGAGATACGCAGTATTTT | CASSLLGQGGDTQYF
TRBJ2-3 | TRBD2 | - | TRBV9 | 17 | TGTGCCAGCAGCGTAGGACGGACTAGCGGTCTCACAGATACGCAGTATTTT | CASSVGRTSGLTDTQYF
TRBJ1-5 | - | - | TRBV6-6 | 16 | TGTGCCAGCAACCCCGGGGCCCGGGTGGTCAATCAGCCCCAGCATTTT | CASNPGARVVNQPQHF
TRBJ2-3 | - | few | TRBV9 | 17 | TGTGCCAGCAGCGTTTCTCCAGTCTCGGCCCACACAGATACGCAGTATTTT | CASSVSPVSAHTDTQYF
TRBJ1-1 | TRBD1 | once | TRBV3-1 | 14 | TGTGCCAGCGGAGACAGGGGGATGAACACTGAAGCTTTCTTT | CASGDRGMNTEAFF
TRBJ2-1 | TRBD1 | - | TRBV10-3 | 15 | TGTGCCATCAGTGGGTCCGGGACAGGGTCCAATGAGCAGTTCTTC | CAISGSGTGSNEQFF
TRBJ2-1 | TRBD2 | - | TRBV20-1 | 15 | TGCAGTGCCAGCCCCACTAGCGGGGTCTACAATGAGCAGTTCTTC | CSASPTSGVYNEQFF
TRBJ2-5 | TRBD2 | few | TRBV7-6 | 15 | TGTGCCAGCAGGACGACTAGCGGGTGGGGAGAGACCCAGTACTTC | CASRTTSGWGETQYF
TRBJ2-7 | - | many | TRBV12-3/TRBV12-4 | 12 | TGTGCCAGCAGTTTGACGGGCTACGAGCAGTACTTC | CASSLTGYEQYF
TRBJ2-5 | - | - | TRBV28 | 12 | TGTGCCAGCAGTGCCTTGGGGCTAGCCTCGGACTTC | CASSALGLASDF
TRBJ2-6 | - | many | TRBV7-2 | 14 | TGTGCCAGCAGCTTAGTGTCTGGGGCCAACGTCCTGACTTTC | CASSLVSGANVLTF
TRBJ2-5 | TRBD1 | - | TRBV24-1 | 14 | TGTGCCACCAGTGAAGGGGGCGGCCGAGAGACCCAGTACTTC | CATSEGGGRETQYF
TRBJ2-1 | - | - | TRBV4-3 | 14 | TGCGCCTCCGTAGCCTCCCCAGGGTACAATGAGCAGTTCTTC | CASVASPGYNEQFF
TRBJ2-2 | - | - | TRBV11-3 | 13 | TGTGCCAGCAGCCAGCAAGTGACCGGGGAGCTGTTTTTT | CASSQQVTGELFF
TRBJ2-5 | TRBD1 | - | TRBV4-1 | 14 | TGCGCCAGCAGCCATGTGGACAGGGAAGAGACCCAGTACTTC | CASSHVDREETQYF
TRBJ2-2 | - | many | TRBV7-2 | 13 | TGTGCCAGCAGCCCCCAGGGCACCGGGGAGCTGTTTTTT | CASSPQGTGELFF
TRBJ1-2 | - | - | TRBV20-1 | 13 | TGCAGGGCCATTCTTCACACAGTCGATGGCTACACCTTC | CRAILHTVDGYTF
TRBJ2-1 | - | - | TRBV9 | 13 | TGTGCCAGCAGCTACCTACCTGGGGATGAGCAGTTCTTC | CASSYLPGDEQFF
TRBJ1-4 | - | few | TRBV5-6 | 13 | TGTGCCAGCAGCTTCGGTGCCTATGAAAAACTGTTTTTT | CASSFGAYEKLFF
TRBJ2-7 | - | - | TRBV10-3 | 15 | TGTGCCATCAGTGCAAACCCCGACATCGCCTACGAGCAGTACTTC | CAISANPDIAYEQYF
TRBJ1-1 | - | - | TRBV6-2/TRBV6-3 | 13 | TGTGCCAGCACCCTCCGGCAGAACACTGAAGCTTTCTTT | CASTLRQNTEAFF
TRBJ1-5 | - | - | TRBV10-3 | 13 | TGTGCCATCCGGTGGGATCTCAATCAGCCCCAGCATTTT | CAIRWDLNQPQHF
TRBJ1-6 | - | - | TRBV7-2 | 15 | TGTGCCAGCAGCTTAGTGTCTCGGAGGGGCTCACCCCTCCACTTT | CASSLVSRRGSPLHF
TRBJ2-7 | - | few | TRBV6-5 | 13 | TGTGCCAGCAGGGTCACACGGTCCTACGAGCAGTACTTC | CASRVTRSYEQYF
TRBJ1-5 | - | many | TRBV20-1 | 14 | TGCAGTGCGGTAAAAGGGAAGGCAGATCAGCCCCAGCATTTT | CSAVKGKADQPQHF
TRBJ1-5 | TRBD1 | - | TRBV6-2/TRBV6-3 | 16 | TGTGCCAGCAGTTACTCCGGGACAGAACTTTATCAGCCCCAGCATTTT | CASSYSGTELYQPQHF
TRBJ2-3 | - | - | TRBV4-1 | 13 | TGCGCCAGCAGCCCGGACTCCCGGGATACGCAGTATTTT | CASSPDSRDTQYF
TRBJ2-7 | TRBD1 | - | TRBV6-5 | 14 | TGTGCCAGCAGTTATCGCAGGGGGCTTGACGAGCAGTACTTC | CASSYRRGLDEQYF
TRBJ1-1 | - | - | TRBV11-2 | 14 | TGTGCCAGCAAGGACAGTCACATGAACACTGAAGCTTTCTTT | CASKDSHMNTEAFF
TRBJ2-5 | TRBD2 | - | TRBV5-1 | 13 | TGCGCCAGCAGCCGGGGGGAACCCGAGACCCAGTACTTC | CASSRGEPETQYF
TRBJ2-3 | - | few | TRBV7-2 | 15 | TGTGCCAGCAGCCGGGAGTTGGGGTTCACAGATACGCAGTATTTT | CASSRELGFTDTQYF
TRBJ2-3 | TRBD1 | - | TRBV18 | 14 | TGTGCCAGCTCACAGGACAGGGGAAGCGATACGCAGTATTTT | CASSQDRGSDTQYF
TRBJ2-2 | TRBD2 | - | TRBV5-1 | 16 | TGCGCCAGCCAGCCATTAGCGGGGGGCAACACCGGGGAGCTGTTTTTT | CASQPLAGGNTGELFF
TRBJ2-3 | TRBD1 | - | TRBV27 | 16 | TGTGCCAGCAGGGCCCTAGAGGGGGCTTTGGGAGATACGCAGTATTTT | CASRALEGALGDTQYF
TRBJ1-1 | TRBD1 | few | TRBV20-1 | 13 | TGCAGTGCCACGGACAGGGCGGGCACTGAAGCTTTCTTT | CSATDRAGTEAFF
TRBJ2-1 | TRBD2 | - | TRBV20-1 | 13 | TGCAGTGCTTCAGCTCCTAGCGGGGGCGGGCAGTTCTTC | CSASAPSGGGQFF
TRBJ1-2 | TRBD1 | - | TRBV7-9 | 15 | TGTGCCAGCAGCACCCGGACAGGGGGGAGGGAGGGCTACACCTTC | CASSTRTGGREGYTF
TRBJ1-1 | - | - | TRBV5-1 | 14 | TGCGCCAGCAGCTTGGAACCTATGAACACTGAAGCTTTCTTT | CASSLEPMNTEAFF
TRBJ2-7 | - | - | TRBV5-1 | 13 | TGCGCCAGCAGCTTGGGGCCAGGGAACGAGCAGTACTTC | CASSLGPGNEQYF
TRBJ1-6 | TRBD1 | - | TRBV7-9 | 14 | TGTGCCAGCAGCTTCGGACAGGGTTATTCACCCCTCCACTTT | CASSFGQGYSPLHF
TRBJ2-1 | - | few | TRBV7-9 | 13 | TGTGCCAGCAGCTTTCCTCAGTGGCATGAGCAGTTCTTC | CASSFPQWHEQFF
TRBJ2-5 | TRBD2 | - | TRBV9 | 16 | TGTGCCAGCAGCGTAGGGGCCCTTACGGGAGGGGAGACCCAGTACTTC | CASSVGALTGGETQYF
TRBJ1-6 | - | - | TRBV5-1 | 16 | TGCGCCAGCACCTGGGGAGGACCTACCTATAATTCACCCCTCCACTTT | CASTWGGPTYNSPLHF
TRBJ2-5 | - | few | TRBV20-1 | 13 | TGCAGTGCTAGCGGGGGACATCAAGAGACCCAGTACTTC | CSASGGHQETQYF
TRBJ2-5 | - | few | TRBV20-1 | 17 | TGCAGTGCTAGGCTCCCGGGACTTTACGAAGATCAAGAGACCCAGTACTTC | CSARLPGLYEDQETQYF
TRBJ2-7 | TRBD1 | - | TRBV5-1 | 13 | TGCGCCAGCAGCGTGGACAGGGGCTACGAGCAGTACTTC | CASSVDRGYEQYF
TRBJ2-2 | - | - | TRBV29-1 | 13 | TGCAGCGTTGGGGCCAGGGACACCGGGGAGCTGTTTTTT | CSVGARDTGELFF
TRBJ2-7 | - | few | TRBV5-6 | 15 | TGTGCCAGCAGCTCGCTCTCCGGGGACACCTACGAGCAGTACTTC | CASSSLSGDTYEQYF
TRBJ2-7 | - | - | TRBV2 | 14 | TGTGCCAGCAGTGTTGCCACGGGCTCCTACGAGCAGTACTTC | CASSVATGSYEQYF
TRBJ2-5 | - | - | TRBV20-1 | 11 | TGCAGTGCTACCCCAGGGGAGACCCAGTACTTC | CSATPGETQYF
TRBJ2-1 | - | - | TRBV7-2 | 16 | TGTGCCAGCAGCTCCTCCGCCGGCGCCCTACAGAATGAGCAGTTCTTC | CASSSSAGALQNEQFF